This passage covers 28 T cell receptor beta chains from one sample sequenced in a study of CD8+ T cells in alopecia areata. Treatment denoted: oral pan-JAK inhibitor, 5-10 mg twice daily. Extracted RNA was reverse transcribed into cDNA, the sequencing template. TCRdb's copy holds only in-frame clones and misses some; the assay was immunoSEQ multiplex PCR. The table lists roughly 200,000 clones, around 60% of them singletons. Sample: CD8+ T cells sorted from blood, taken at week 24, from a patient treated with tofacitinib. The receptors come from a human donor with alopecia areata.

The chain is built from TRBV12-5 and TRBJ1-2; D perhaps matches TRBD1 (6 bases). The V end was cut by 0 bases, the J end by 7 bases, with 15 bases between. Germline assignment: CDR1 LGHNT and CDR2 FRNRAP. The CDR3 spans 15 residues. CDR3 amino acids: CASGLVGGGPGGYTF. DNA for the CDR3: TGTGCTAGTGGTTTGGTTGGTGGGGGGCCCGGTGGCTACACCTTC.

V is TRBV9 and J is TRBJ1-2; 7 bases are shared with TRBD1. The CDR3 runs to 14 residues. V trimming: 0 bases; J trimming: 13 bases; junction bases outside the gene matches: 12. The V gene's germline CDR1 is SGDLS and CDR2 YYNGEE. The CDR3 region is CASSVGPRGRGPTF. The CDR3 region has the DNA TGTGCCAGCAGCGTAGGGCCGCGGGGTAGGGGGCCCACCTTC. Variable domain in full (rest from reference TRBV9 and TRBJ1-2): DSGVTQTPKHLITATGQRVTLRCSPRSGDLSVYWYQQSLDQGLQFLIQYYNGEERAKGNILERFSAQQFPDLHSELNLSSLELGDSALYFCASSVGPRGRGPTFGSGTRLTVV.

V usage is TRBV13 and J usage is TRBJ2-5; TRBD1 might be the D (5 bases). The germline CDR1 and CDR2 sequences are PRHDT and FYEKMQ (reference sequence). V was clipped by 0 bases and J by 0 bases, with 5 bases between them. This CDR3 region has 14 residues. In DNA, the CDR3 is TGTGCCAGCAGCTTAGGAGGGGACCAAGAGACCCAGTACTTC. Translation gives CASSLGGDQETQYF. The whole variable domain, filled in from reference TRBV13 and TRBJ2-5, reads AAGVIQSPRHLIKEKRETATLKCYPIPRHDTVYWYQQGPGQDPQFLISFYEKMQSDKGSIPDRFSAQQFSDYHSELNMSSLELGDSALYFCASSLGGDQETQYFGPGTRLLVL.

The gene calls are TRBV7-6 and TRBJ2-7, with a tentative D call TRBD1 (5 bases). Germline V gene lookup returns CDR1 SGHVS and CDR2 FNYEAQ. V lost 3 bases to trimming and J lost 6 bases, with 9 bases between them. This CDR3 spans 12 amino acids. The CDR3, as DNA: TGTGCCAGCAGCTTCGTAGGGGCCGAGCAGTACTTC. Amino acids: CASSFVGAEQYF.

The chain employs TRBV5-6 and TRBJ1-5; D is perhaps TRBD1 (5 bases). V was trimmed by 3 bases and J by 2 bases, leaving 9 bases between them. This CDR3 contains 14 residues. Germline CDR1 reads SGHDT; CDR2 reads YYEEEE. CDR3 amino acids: CASSWGGGNQPQHF. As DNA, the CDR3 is TGTGCCAGCAGCTGGGGAGGGGGCAATCAGCCCCAGCATTTT.

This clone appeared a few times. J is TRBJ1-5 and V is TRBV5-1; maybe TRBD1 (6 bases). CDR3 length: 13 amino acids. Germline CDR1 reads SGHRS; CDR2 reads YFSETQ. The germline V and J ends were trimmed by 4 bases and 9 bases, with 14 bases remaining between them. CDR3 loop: CASSLGGSGPQHF. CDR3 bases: TGCGCCAGCAGCCTTGGGGGCTCTGGGCCCCAGCATTTT. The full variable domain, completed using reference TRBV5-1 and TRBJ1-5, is KAGVTQTPRYLIKTRGQQVTLSCSPISGHRSVSWYQQTPGQGLQFLFEYFSETQRNKGNFPGRFSGRQFSNSRSEMNVSTLELGDSALYLCASSLGGSGPQHFGDGTRLSIL.

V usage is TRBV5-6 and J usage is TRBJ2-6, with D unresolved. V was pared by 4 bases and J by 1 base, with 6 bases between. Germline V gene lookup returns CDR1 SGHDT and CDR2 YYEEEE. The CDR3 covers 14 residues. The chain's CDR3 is CASSPWSGANVLTF. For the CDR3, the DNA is TGTGCCAGCAGCCCCTGGTCTGGGGCCAACGTCCTGACTTTC.

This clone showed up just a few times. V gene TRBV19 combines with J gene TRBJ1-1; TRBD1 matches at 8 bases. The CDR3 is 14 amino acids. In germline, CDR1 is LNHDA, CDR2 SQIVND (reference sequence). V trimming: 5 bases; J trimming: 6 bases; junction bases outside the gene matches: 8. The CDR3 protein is CASSDPPGGSEAFF. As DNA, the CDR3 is TGTGCCAGTAGTGACCCACCAGGGGGCTCTGAAGCTTTCTTT.

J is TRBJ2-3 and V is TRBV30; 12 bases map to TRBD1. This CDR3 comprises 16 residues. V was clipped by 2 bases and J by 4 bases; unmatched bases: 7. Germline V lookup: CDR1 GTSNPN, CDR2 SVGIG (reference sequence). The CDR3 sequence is CAWSSPGTGGPDTQYF. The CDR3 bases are TGTGCCTGGAGTTCTCCCGGGACAGGGGGCCCAGATACGCAGTATTTT.

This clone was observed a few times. The CDR3 region is CASSDEAPYGYTF. CDR3 bases: TGTGCCAGCAGTGATGAGGCTCCCTACGGCTACACCTTC. The chain is built from TRBV25-1 and TRBJ1-2; D uncertain. Germline V lookup: CDR1 MGHDK, CDR2 SYGVNS. This CDR3 spans 13 amino acids. The V end lost 3 bases, the J end lost 8 bases, and 13 bases lay between the germline ends.

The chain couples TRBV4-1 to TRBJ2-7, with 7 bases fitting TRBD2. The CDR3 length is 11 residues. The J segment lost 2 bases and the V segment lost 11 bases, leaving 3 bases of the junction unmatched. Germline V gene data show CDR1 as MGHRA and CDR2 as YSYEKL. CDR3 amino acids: CAAGGTYEQYF. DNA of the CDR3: TGCGCCGCCGGGGGGACCTACGAGCAGTACTTC.

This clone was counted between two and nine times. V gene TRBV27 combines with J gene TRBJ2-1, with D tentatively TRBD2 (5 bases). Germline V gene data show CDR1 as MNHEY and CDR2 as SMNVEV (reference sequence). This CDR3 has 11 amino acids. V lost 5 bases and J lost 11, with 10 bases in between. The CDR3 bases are TGTGCCAGCAGTGCACGGGGAAAGCAGTTCTTC. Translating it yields CASSARGKQFF.

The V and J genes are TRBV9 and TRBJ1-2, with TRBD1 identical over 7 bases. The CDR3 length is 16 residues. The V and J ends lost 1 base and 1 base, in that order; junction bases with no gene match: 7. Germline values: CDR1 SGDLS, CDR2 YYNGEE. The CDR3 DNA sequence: TGTGCCAGCAGCGTAACCAGGGGACAGCGTAACTATGGCTACACCTTC. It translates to CASSVTRGQRNYGYTF.

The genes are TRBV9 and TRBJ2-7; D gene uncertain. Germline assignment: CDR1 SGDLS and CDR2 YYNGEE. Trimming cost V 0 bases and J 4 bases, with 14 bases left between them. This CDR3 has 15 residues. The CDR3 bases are TGTGCCAGCAGCGTAGATCCGGGTGGCTTTTACGAGCAGTACTTC. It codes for CASSVDPGGFYEQYF.

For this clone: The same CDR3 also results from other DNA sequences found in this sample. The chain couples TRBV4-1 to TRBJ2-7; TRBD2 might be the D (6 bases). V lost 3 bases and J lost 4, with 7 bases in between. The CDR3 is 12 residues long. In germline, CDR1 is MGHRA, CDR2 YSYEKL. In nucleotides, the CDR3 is TGCGCCAGCAGCCAGGGGGGTTACGAGCAGTACTTC. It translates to CASSQGGYEQYF.

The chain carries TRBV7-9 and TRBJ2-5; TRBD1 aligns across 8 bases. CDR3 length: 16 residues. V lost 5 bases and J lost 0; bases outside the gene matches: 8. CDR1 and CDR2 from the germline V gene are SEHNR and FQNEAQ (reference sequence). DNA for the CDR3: TGTGCCAGCAGCCTTCCTGGGGGACAGGACCAAGAGACCCAGTACTTC. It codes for CASSLPGGQDQETQYF. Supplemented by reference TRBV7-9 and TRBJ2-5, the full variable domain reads DTGVSQNPRHKITKRGQNVTFRCDPISEHNRLYWYRQTLGQGPEFLTYFQNEAQLEKSRLLSDRFSAERPKGSFSTLEIQRTEQGDSAMYLCASSLPGGQDQETQYFGPGTRLLVL.

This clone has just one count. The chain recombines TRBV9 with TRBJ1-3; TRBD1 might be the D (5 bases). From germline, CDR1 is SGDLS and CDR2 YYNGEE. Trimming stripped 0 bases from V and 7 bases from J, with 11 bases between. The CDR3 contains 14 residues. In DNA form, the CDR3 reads TGTGCCAGCAGCGTAGGTCGGGGCCCGAACACCATATATTTT. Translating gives CASSVGRGPNTIYF.

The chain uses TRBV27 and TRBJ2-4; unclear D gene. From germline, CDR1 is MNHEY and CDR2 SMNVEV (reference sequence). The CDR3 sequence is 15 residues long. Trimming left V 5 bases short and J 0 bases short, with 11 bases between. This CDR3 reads CASSGNHGAKNIQYF. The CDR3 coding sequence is TGTGCCAGCAGTGGCAATCACGGAGCCAAAAACATTCAGTACTTC.

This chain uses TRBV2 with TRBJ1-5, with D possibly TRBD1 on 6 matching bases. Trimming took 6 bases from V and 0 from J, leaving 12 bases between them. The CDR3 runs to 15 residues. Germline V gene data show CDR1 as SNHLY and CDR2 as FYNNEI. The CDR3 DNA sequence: TGTGCCAGCAGACGGGGGGCAGATAGCAATCAGCCCCAGCATTTT. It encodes CASRRGADSNQPQHF.

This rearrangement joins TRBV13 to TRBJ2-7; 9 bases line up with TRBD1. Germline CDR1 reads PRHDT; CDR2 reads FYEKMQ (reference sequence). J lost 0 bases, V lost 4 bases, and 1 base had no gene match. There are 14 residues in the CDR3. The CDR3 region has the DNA TGTGCCAGCAGCTCGGGACAGGGCTCCTACGAGCAGTACTTC. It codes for CASSSGQGSYEQYF.

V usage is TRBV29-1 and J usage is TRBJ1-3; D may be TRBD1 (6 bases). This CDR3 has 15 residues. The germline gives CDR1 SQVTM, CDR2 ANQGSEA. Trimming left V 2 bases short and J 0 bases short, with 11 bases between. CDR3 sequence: CSVERTEISGNTIYF. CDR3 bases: TGCAGCGTTGAAAGGACAGAAATCTCTGGAAACACCATATATTTT.

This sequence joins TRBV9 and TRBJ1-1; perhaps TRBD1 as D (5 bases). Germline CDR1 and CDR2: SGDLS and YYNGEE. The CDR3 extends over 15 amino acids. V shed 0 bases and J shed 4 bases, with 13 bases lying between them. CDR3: CASSVGGGVATEAFF. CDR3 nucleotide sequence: TGTGCCAGCAGCGTAGGTGGGGGGGTGGCCACTGAAGCTTTCTTT.

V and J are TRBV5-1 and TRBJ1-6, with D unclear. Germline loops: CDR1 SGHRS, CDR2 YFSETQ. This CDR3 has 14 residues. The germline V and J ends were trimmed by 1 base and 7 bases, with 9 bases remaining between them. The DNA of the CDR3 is TGCGCCAGCAGCTTGAGGGTCGCGAATTCACCCCTCCACTTT. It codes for CASSLRVANSPLHF.

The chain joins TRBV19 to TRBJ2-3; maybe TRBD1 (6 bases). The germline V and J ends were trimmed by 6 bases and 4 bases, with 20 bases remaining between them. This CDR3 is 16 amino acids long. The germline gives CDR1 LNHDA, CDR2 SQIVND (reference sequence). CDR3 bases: TGTGCCAGTAGGGTAACAGGGACGAGCACGCCAGATACGCAGTATTTT. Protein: CASRVTGTSTPDTQYF.

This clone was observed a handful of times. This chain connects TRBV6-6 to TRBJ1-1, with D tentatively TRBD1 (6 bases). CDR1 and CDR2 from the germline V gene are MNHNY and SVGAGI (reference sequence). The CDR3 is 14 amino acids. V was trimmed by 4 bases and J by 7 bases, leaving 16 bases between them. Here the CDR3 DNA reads TGTGCCAGCAGTTCAACCTCAGTCAGGGGTGAAGCTTTCTTT. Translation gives CASSSTSVRGEAFF.

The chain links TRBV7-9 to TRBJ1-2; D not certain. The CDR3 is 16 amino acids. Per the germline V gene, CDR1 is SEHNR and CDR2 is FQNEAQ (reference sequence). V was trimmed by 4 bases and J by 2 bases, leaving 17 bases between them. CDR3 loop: CASSSPQAGVNYGYTF. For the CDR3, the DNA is TGTGCCAGCAGCTCCCCCCAGGCAGGAGTCAACTATGGCTACACCTTC.

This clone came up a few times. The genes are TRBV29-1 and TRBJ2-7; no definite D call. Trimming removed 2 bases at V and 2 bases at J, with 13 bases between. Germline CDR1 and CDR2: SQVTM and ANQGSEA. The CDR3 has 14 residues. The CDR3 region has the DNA TGCAGCGTTGAAAGGGCAGATAGTACCTACGAGCAGTACTTC. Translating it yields CSVERADSTYEQYF.

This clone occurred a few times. The CDR3 DNA follows: TGTGCCTGGAGTGTGGGTACAGCCAACACCGGGGAGCTGTTTTTT. Its protein product is CAWSVGTANTGELFF. V and J are TRBV30 and TRBJ2-2; no clear D. The length of the CDR3 is 15 residues. With 0 bases removed from V and 2 bases from J, the gap between germline ends came to 10 bases. Germline CDR1 is GTSNPN and CDR2 is SVGIG (reference sequence).